Shown below are 8 T cell receptor beta chains from a single sample sequenced in a study of blood T cell repertoires in COVID-19. Clones were read by immunoSEQ multiplex PCR, and TCRdb kept only the in-frame ones, dropping some. The table includes approximately 65,000 clones, around 65% detected once. Sequenced material: PBMCs or T cells enriched from blood (not recorded which). These receptors all stem from a woman aged 55-69 years who had been exposed to COVID-19.

This clone came up a few times. The rearrangement uses TRBV28 and TRBJ1-5; D may be TRBD1 (6 bases). V shed 6 bases and J shed 5 bases, with 23 bases lying between them. Germline CDR1 MDHEN, CDR2 SYDVKM. This CDR3 contains 17 residues. In DNA form, the CDR3 reads TGTGCCAGCAGACCCACCGCTGGTTCGGGGGGGCATCAGCCCCAGCATTTT. Translating it yields CASRPTAGSGGHQPQHF.

The V and J genes are TRBV5-4 and TRBJ1-6; D may be TRBD1 (6 bases). CDR1 is SGHNT and CDR2 is YYREEE in the germline V gene (reference sequence). The V end lost 4 bases, the J end lost 7 bases, and 18 bases lay between the germline ends. The CDR3 is made up of 16 amino acids. The CDR3 DNA reads as TGTGCCAGCAGCCCGGACAGCCCCAAAGCGAATTCACCCCTCCACTTT. It translates to CASSPDSPKANSPLHF.

The chain links TRBV7-2 to TRBJ2-3; D gene ambiguous. With 1 base removed from V and 0 bases from J, the gap between germline ends came to 5 bases. Germline loops: CDR1 SGHTA, CDR2 FQGNSA. The length of the CDR3 is 14 residues. The DNA of the CDR3 is TGTGCCAGCAGCTTAGATACTAGCACAGATACGCAGTATTTT. This sequence encodes CASSLDTSTDTQYF.

V is TRBV11-2 and J is TRBJ2-2; 8 bases match TRBD1. The V gene end was trimmed by 0 bases and the J gene end by 0 bases; junction bases not matched to a gene: 6. The CDR3 covers 18 residues. Germline values: CDR1 SGHAT, CDR2 FQNNGV. CDR3 region: CASSLDAGGFANTGELFF. The CDR3 bases are TGTGCCAGCAGCTTAGACGCAGGGGGCTTCGCGAACACCGGGGAGCTGTTTTTT.

The chain is built from TRBV7-2 and TRBJ2-7, with 8 bases lining up with TRBD1. V shed 5 bases and J 1 base; nucleotides not matched to a gene: 7. Germline V gene sequence: CDR1 SGHTA, CDR2 FQGNSA. The CDR3 loop spans 15 amino acids. The CDR3 protein is CASSPRTGLSYEQYF. The CDR3 coding sequence is TGTGCCAGCAGCCCCCGGACAGGGCTTTCCTACGAGCAGTACTTC.

CDR3 DNA: TGTGCCAGCAGCCAAGTTTCGGGGTCTAGTAAGAGCTCCTACAATGAGCAGTTCTTC. Encoded protein: CASSQVSGSSKSSYNEQFF. The V gene is TRBV3-1 (or the pseudogene TRBV3-2), the J gene TRBJ2-1, with a tentative D call TRBD2 (5 bases). Germline V gene data show CDR1 as LGHDT and CDR2 as YNNKEL (reference sequence). Trimming removed 1 base from V and 0 bases from J, with 19 bases in between. The CDR3 is 19 residues long.

In its sample, this clone was seen once. The rearrangement uses TRBV4-3 and TRBJ1-6, with D unresolved. V shed 1 base and J shed 7 bases, with 5 bases lying between them. This CDR3 is built from 13 residues. The germline V gene encodes CDR1 LGHNA and CDR2 YSLEER. For the CDR3, the DNA is TGCGCCAGCAGCCAAGTAGAGAATTCACCCCTCCACTTT. Translation: CASSQVENSPLHF.

The sample holds one count of this clone. The chain employs TRBV13 and TRBJ1-1; D may be TRBD1 (6 bases). The CDR3 contains 13 residues. Germline CDR1 and CDR2: PRHDT and FYEKMQ (reference sequence). Trimming removed 5 bases at V and 7 bases at J, with 14 bases between. Here the CDR3 reads CASSISQGLEAFF. The CDR3 nucleotides are TGTGCCAGCAGCATAAGTCAGGGGCTTGAAGCTTTCTTT.